The source of this T cell receptor (beta chain) is a study of cytomegalovirus exposure and HLA in healthy donors. TCRdb keeps only in-frame clones here, not all; method: immunoSEQ multiplex PCR. The table records 71,000 or so clones, 90% to 95% of them present only once. The CDR3 is 16 amino acids. The V gene's germline CDR1 is SGHTA and CDR2 FQGNSA. Trimming cost V 2 bases and J 2 bases, with 15 bases left between them. This receptor was obtained from a man between 18 and 35 years old in good health and CMV-seropositive. The V call is TRBV7-2, the J call TRBJ2-5; D is perhaps TRBD2 (7 bases). The sample was PBMCs. The CDR3 nucleotides read TGTGCCAGCAGCTTATATGCGGGGGCACTTCAAGAGACCCAGTACTTC. Its protein is CASSLYAGALQETQYF.